Below, 16 T cell receptor beta chains from the same sample are listed, as sequenced in a study of CD8+ T cells in alopecia areata. Reverse transcribed after extraction, RNA yielded cDNA as the sequencing template. Method: immunoSEQ multiplex PCR; TCRdb's copy keeps in-frame clones and lacks some. The table records over 150,000 clones, approximately 53% of them present only once. Material: CD8+ T cells sorted from blood. These receptors were collected from a human donor in good health.

This chain uses TRBV4-1 with TRBJ1-2; D remains ambiguous. Germline CDR1 reads MGHRA; CDR2 reads YSYEKL. Trimming removed 3 bases at V and 7 bases at J, with 12 bases between. CDR3 size: 13 residues. The CDR3: CASSHGHLSGYTF. CDR3 in DNA: TGCGCCAGCAGCCACGGCCACCTTAGTGGCTACACCTTC.

The rearrangement uses TRBV7-7 and TRBJ2-5, with D tentatively TRBD2 (5 bases). V lost 4 bases, J lost 5 bases, and 5 bases lay in between. Germline V CDR1 and CDR2: SSHAT, FNYEAQ (reference sequence). The CDR3 is 11 residues long. The CDR3 is CASSSGETQYF. The DNA of the CDR3 is TGTGCCAGCAGCTCGGGGGAGACCCAGTACTTC. Using reference TRBV7-7 and TRBJ2-5 for the parts outside the CDR3, the full variable domain is GAGVSQSPRYKVTKRGQDVTLRCDPISSHATLYWYQQALGQGPEFLTYFNYEAQPDKSGLPSDRFSAERPEGSISTLTIQRTEQRDSAMYRCASSSGETQYFGPGTRLLVL.

This chain connects TRBV29-1 to TRBJ1-1; TRBD1 matches 7 bases. The junction had 8 bases not matched to a gene; V was cut back by 1 base and J by 0 bases. From germline, CDR1 is SQVTM and CDR2 ANQGSEA. This CDR3 comprises 16 residues. CDR3 region: CSVEGGQLLMNTEAFF. The CDR3 DNA sequence: TGCAGCGTTGAAGGGGGACAGCTACTCATGAACACTGAAGCTTTCTTT.

This rearrangement joins TRBV6-1 to TRBJ2-7; no firm D call. Trimming stripped 7 bases from V and 4 bases from J, with 5 bases between. The CDR3 consists of 10 residues. Germline V gene lookup returns CDR1 MNHNS and CDR2 SASEGT. For the CDR3, the DNA is TGTGCCAGCAAGTCTTACGAGCAGTACTTC. As protein: CASKSYEQYF.

This clone showed up just a few times. This sequence joins TRBV13 and TRBJ1-2; 9 nucleotides agree with TRBD1. The CDR3 covers 14 residues. In germline, CDR1 is PRHDT, CDR2 FYEKMQ (reference sequence). V was clipped by 0 bases and J by 6 bases; unmatched bases: 2. CDR3 nucleotides: TGTGCCAGCAGCTTAGGACAGGGGGCTGATGGCTACACCTTC. Encoded protein: CASSLGQGADGYTF.

The J gene is TRBJ1-5, the V gene TRBV4-2; perhaps TRBD1 as D (6 bases). Trimming shortened V by 5 bases and J by 6 bases, and 17 bases separated the two germline ends. This CDR3 comprises 15 residues. Looked up from germline, CDR1 is LGHNA and CDR2 is YNFKEQ. CDR3 coding DNA: TGTGCCAGCAGCATGCTACAGGGCCCAAGTCAGCCCCAGCATTTT. Encoded protein: CASSMLQGPSQPQHF.

The chain employs TRBV27 and TRBJ1-2, with 10 bases that match TRBD1. The CDR3 runs to 12 residues. After removal of 6 bases from V and 7 bases from J, the junction contained 2 bases not matched to a gene. The germline V gene has CDR1 MNHEY and CDR2 SMNVEV (reference sequence). The CDR3 sequence is CASRTGGSGYTF. For the CDR3, the DNA is TGTGCCAGCAGGACAGGGGGCTCTGGCTACACCTTC.

V and J are TRBV27 and TRBJ1-1; D gene uncertain. CDR1 MNHEY and CDR2 SMNVEV come from the germline V gene (reference sequence). There are 16 residues in the CDR3. V dropped 6 bases and J dropped 0 bases, with 17 bases sitting between them. This chain's CDR3 is CASRPGRGPLNTEAFF. CDR3 DNA sequence: TGTGCCAGCAGACCCGGGAGAGGCCCTTTGAACACTGAAGCTTTCTTT.

This clone has a handful of counts. The V and J genes are TRBV7-6 and TRBJ1-2; tentatively, D is TRBD1 (5 bases). The CDR3 is 13 amino acids. Between the trimmed V and J ends, which lost 3 bases and 5 bases, there was a span of 10 bases. In germline, CDR1 is SGHVS, CDR2 FNYEAQ. The CDR3 here is CASSFTGGYGYTF. For the CDR3, the DNA is TGTGCCAGCAGCTTTACAGGAGGATATGGCTACACCTTC.

This clone occurred a few times. This chain connects TRBV7-9 to TRBJ2-7; the match to TRBD1 covers 9 bases. Germline CDR1 SEHNR, CDR2 FQNEAQ (reference sequence). The CDR3 is 14 amino acids. Trimming at V came to 5 bases and at J to 3 bases, leaving 5 bases not matched to a gene. Here the CDR3 reads CASSPGQGIYEQYF. CDR3 in DNA: TGTGCCAGCAGCCCAGGACAGGGGATCTACGAGCAGTACTTC.

The rearrangement uses TRBV27 and TRBJ2-7, with a possible D match to TRBD2 (5 bases). CDR1 and CDR2 (germline): MNHEY, SMNVEV (reference sequence). The CDR3 loop spans 11 amino acids. The germline V and J ends were trimmed by 6 bases and 4 bases, with 7 bases remaining between them. The CDR3 sequence: CASSPGYEQYF. Written as DNA, the CDR3 is TGTGCCAGCAGCCCGGGGTACGAGCAGTACTTC.

The genes are TRBV13 and TRBJ2-1; 12 nucleotides align to TRBD2. V lost 3 bases, J lost 0 bases, and 6 bases stayed unmatched. The CDR3 length is 18 residues. Germline V gene sequence: CDR1 PRHDT, CDR2 FYEKMQ (reference sequence). CDR3 sequence (DNA): TGTGCCAGCAGCTTTACTAGCGGGGGGCCTAGCTCCTACAATGAGCAGTTCTTC. This translates into CASSFTSGGPSSYNEQFF.

The V call is TRBV7-9, the J call TRBJ2-7, with 7 bases aligning to TRBD2. This CDR3 has 18 amino acids. V trimming: 5 bases; J trimming: 4 bases; junction bases outside the gene matches: 20. Germline CDR1 reads SEHNR; CDR2 reads FQNEAQ (reference sequence). The CDR3 DNA reads TGTGCCAGCAGCGAAGGGAAAAGCGGGGCGCCCAGACTGTACGAGCAGTACTTC. Its protein product is CASSEGKSGAPRLYEQYF. Supplemented by reference TRBV7-9 and TRBJ2-7, the full variable domain reads DTGVSQNPRHKITKRGQNVTFRCDPISEHNRLYWYRQTLGQGPEFLTYFQNEAQLEKSRLLSDRFSAERPKGSFSTLEIQRTEQGDSAMYLCASSEGKSGAPRLYEQYFGPGTRLTVT.

The gene calls are TRBV2 and TRBJ2-5, with TRBD2 matching over 13 bases. This CDR3 contains 17 residues. Trimming at V came to 5 bases and at J to 5 bases, leaving 11 bases not matched to a gene. Germline V gene lookup returns CDR1 SNHLY and CDR2 FYNNEI. The CDR3 is CASSLGLAGPPGETQYF. The CDR3 coding sequence is TGTGCCAGCAGTCTGGGACTAGCGGGGCCCCCGGGCGAGACCCAGTACTTC.

The chain combines TRBV5-6 with TRBJ2-1, with TRBD2 matching over 12 bases. This CDR3 is 15 amino acids long. Germline V gene data show CDR1 as SGHDT and CDR2 as YYEEEE. The J segment lost 5 bases and the V segment lost 4 bases, leaving 4 bases of the junction unmatched. CDR3 residues: CASSVGLAGHNEQFF. The CDR3 nucleotides read TGTGCCAGCAGCGTCGGACTAGCGGGGCACAATGAGCAGTTCTTC. The full variable domain, completed using reference TRBV5-6 and TRBJ2-1, is DAGVTQSPTHLIKTRGQQVTLRCSPKSGHDTVSWYQQALGQGPQFIFQYYEEEERQRGNFPDRFSGHQFPNYSSELNVNALLLGDSALYLCASSVGLAGHNEQFFGPGTRLTVL.

The rearrangement links TRBV6-5 to TRBJ1-2; no reliable D call. The CDR3 has 12 amino acids. Germline V lookup: CDR1 MNHEY, CDR2 SVGAGI. Trimming pared 11 bases from V and 5 bases from J, leaving 15 bases between. For the CDR3, the DNA is TGTGCCGTACGGAGTATCCCTTATGGCTACACCTTC. It translates to CAVRSIPYGYTF.